What follows are 21 T cell receptor beta chains derived from one specimen sequenced in a study of OX40 agonist ivuxolimab in advanced cancers. Measured with immunoSEQ multiplex PCR; TCRdb has only the in-frame clones, and not every one. The data contain roughly 62,000 clones, 75% to 90% of them seen just once; the ten biggest clones take up 4%. Sequenced material: CD4+ or CD8+ T cells sorted from blood, taken in a trial of the OX40 agonist ivuxolimab. The receptors stem from an adult with an advanced solid tumor such as melanoma, head and neck, liver or kidney cancer.

V is TRBV9 and J is TRBJ1-5; D possibly corresponds to TRBD1 (6 bases). The CDR3 is made up of 15 amino acids. Trimming cost V 3 bases and J 6 bases, with 16 bases left between them. Germline V gene sequence: CDR1 SGDLS, CDR2 YYNGEE. The chain's CDR3 is CASSAAWRGAQPQHF. DNA for the CDR3: TGTGCCAGCAGCGCCGCCTGGCGGGGGGCTCAGCCCCAGCATTTT. Drawing the rest from reference TRBV9 and TRBJ1-5, the complete variable domain is DSGVTQTPKHLITATGQRVTLRCSPRSGDLSVYWYQQSLDQGLQFLIQYYNGEERAKGNILERFSAQQFPDLHSELNLSSLELGDSALYFCASSAAWRGAQPQHFGDGTRLSIL.

The chain has TRBV6-1 and TRBJ1-1; the D gene is possibly TRBD1 (5 bases). The CDR3 runs to 16 residues. CDR1 MNHNS and CDR2 SASEGT come from the germline V gene. The V end was cut by 2 bases, the J end by 5 bases, with 18 bases between. CDR3 sequence: CASSEWAGMYTTEAFF. DNA for the CDR3: TGTGCCAGCAGTGAATGGGCAGGGATGTATACAACTGAAGCTTTCTTT.

V usage is TRBV19 and J usage is TRBJ2-3, with D perhaps TRBD2 (6 bases). This CDR3 contains 15 residues. Trimming pared 1 base from V and 2 bases from J, leaving 10 bases between. In germline, CDR1 is LNHDA, CDR2 SQIVND (reference sequence). The CDR3, as DNA: TGTGCCAGTAGTATAGGCGTGCGGGACACAGATACGCAGTATTTT. Amino acid sequence: CASSIGVRDTDTQYF.

The chain carries TRBV19 and TRBJ2-7; 7 bases line up with TRBD1. Germline loops: CDR1 LNHDA, CDR2 SQIVND (reference sequence). This CDR3 is 15 amino acids long. J was trimmed by 4 bases and V by 0 bases; bases with no gene match: 6. As DNA, the CDR3 is TGTGCCAGTAGTATAGATGAGACAGGGATATACGAGCAGTACTTC. Translation gives CASSIDETGIYEQYF.

This clone was observed a few times. The V gene is TRBV28, the J gene TRBJ1-6, with TRBD1 as a possible D gene (5 bases). Germline values: CDR1 MDHEN, CDR2 SYDVKM. The CDR3 contains 14 residues. V was shortened by 4 bases and J by 10 bases, with 14 bases between the two germline ends. DNA for the CDR3: TGTGCCAGCAGTTCCCCGGGGCAATCCTCACCCCTCCACTTT. It encodes CASSSPGQSSPLHF.

This sequence joins TRBV4-2 and TRBJ1-2, with no clear D. The germline V and J ends were trimmed by 1 base and 0 bases, with 9 bases remaining between them. Per germline, CDR1 LGHNA and CDR2 YNFKEQ. The CDR3 has 15 residues. The CDR3 nucleotides are TGTGCCAGCAGCCAAGGTAAAGGGACTAACTATGGCTACACCTTC. Residues: CASSQGKGTNYGYTF.

This clone was detected once. The chain couples TRBV11-2 to TRBJ1-5, with 8 bases identical to TRBD1. The germline V gene encodes CDR1 SGHAT and CDR2 FQNNGV. This CDR3 has 15 amino acids. Trimming took 3 bases from V and 7 from J; bases not matched to a gene: 8. The CDR3 is CASSFPGQGTQPQHF. The CDR3 bases are TGTGCCAGCAGCTTTCCAGGACAGGGCACCCAGCCCCAGCATTTT.

The V gene is TRBV2, the J gene TRBJ2-7; a weak D match, TRBD1 (6 bases). Trimming pared 4 bases from V and 1 base from J, leaving 11 bases between. Looked up from germline, CDR1 is SNHLY and CDR2 is FYNNEI. The CDR3 contains 14 residues. CDR3 sequence (DNA): TGTGCCAGCAGTGTTACAGGGCCATCCTACGAGCAGTACTTC. This gives the protein CASSVTGPSYEQYF.

This clone appeared a few times. The chain uses TRBV5-8 and TRBJ2-1, with 7 bases aligning to TRBD1. Germline CDR1 and CDR2: SGHTS and YDEGEE. CDR3 length: 15 amino acids. Unmatched junction bases numbered 5, after V lost 2 bases and J lost 3 bases. The CDR3: CASSFSTGIYNEQFF. The CDR3 DNA is TGTGCCAGCAGCTTTTCGACAGGGATCTACAATGAGCAGTTCTTC. Together with reference TRBV5-8 and TRBJ2-1, the CDR3 gives the full variable domain: EAGVTQSPTHLIKTRGQQATLRCSPISGHTSVYWYQQALGLGLQFLLWYDEGEERNRGNFPPRFSGRQFPNYSSELNVNALELEDSALYLCASSFSTGIYNEQFFGPGTRLTVL.

The rearrangement links TRBV9 to TRBJ1-3, with D unclear. Germline loops: CDR1 SGDLS, CDR2 YYNGEE. This CDR3 comprises 15 residues. The V end lost 2 bases, the J end lost 0 bases, and 9 bases lay between the germline ends. This CDR3 reads CASSVGQTSGNTIYF. The DNA for the CDR3 is TGTGCCAGCAGCGTCGGCCAGACCTCTGGAAACACCATATATTTT.

Concerning this clone: One end of the junction is discordant with germline, which a read error may explain. The chain recombines TRBV7-9 with TRBJ1-3, with D perhaps matching TRBD1 (6 bases). The V gene's germline CDR1 is SEHNR and CDR2 FQNEAQ (reference sequence). The CDR3 loop spans 13 amino acids. The CDR3 loop is CASSWGLGDTIYF. CDR3 nucleotide sequence: TGTGCCAGCAGCTGGGGGCTTGGAGACACCATATATTTT.

The genes are TRBV9 and TRBJ2-1; D is uncertain. Trimming left V 0 bases short and J 0 bases short, with 7 bases between. The CDR3 consists of 15 residues. From germline, CDR1 is SGDLS and CDR2 YYNGEE. The CDR3 DNA follows: TGTGCCAGCAGCGTAGGTCGCGGCTCCTACAATGAGCAGTTCTTC. This codes for CASSVGRGSYNEQFF.

The J gene is TRBJ2-3, the V gene TRBV19, with 7 bases fitting TRBD2. Germline CDR1 LNHDA, CDR2 SQIVND (reference sequence). J was trimmed by 0 bases and V by 9 bases; bases with no gene match: 9. CDR3 length: 15 amino acids. CDR3 nucleotide sequence: TGTGCCAGCTCCTCCTGGGGGGGTAGCACAGATACGCAGTATTTT. Encoded protein: CASSSWGGSTDTQYF.

The chain's CDR3 is CARSATERDTDTQYF. Written as DNA, the CDR3 is TGTGCCAGAAGCGCGACTGAGCGGGACACAGATACGCAGTATTTT. The V and J genes are TRBV5-3 and TRBJ2-3; 7 positions match TRBD2. TRBV5-3 is marked as an open reading frame, function uncertain. The J segment lost 2 bases and the V segment lost 4 bases, leaving 7 bases of the junction unmatched. The CDR3 totals 15 residues.

The genes are TRBV2 and TRBJ1-3; no firm D call. V was cut by 2 bases and J by 0 bases, with 8 bases left in between. The length of the CDR3 is 15 residues. Germline V gives CDR1 SNHLY, CDR2 FYNNEI. The CDR3 region has the DNA TGTGCCAGCAGTGAACGGCTAAGCTCTGGAAACACCATATATTTT. It is translated as CASSERLSSGNTIYF. Full variable domain (remainder filled in from reference TRBV2 and TRBJ1-3): EPEVTQTPSHQVTQMGQEVILRCVPISNHLYFYWYRQILGQKVEFLVSFYNNEISEKSEIFDDQFSVERPDGSNFTLKIRSTKLEDSAMYFCASSERLSSGNTIYFGEGSWLTVV.

The V call is TRBV28, the J call TRBJ2-7; D not resolved. The CDR3 contains 15 residues. V was pared by 3 bases and J by 1 base, with 13 bases between. CDR1 and CDR2 (germline): MDHEN, SYDVKM. CDR3 DNA sequence: TGTGCCAGCAGTTTCCCGGGCCGCCAGTCCTACGAGCAGTACTTC. Translating it yields CASSFPGRQSYEQYF.

The V call is TRBV6-5, the J call TRBJ2-5, with TRBD1 matching over 9 bases. Unmatched junction bases numbered 4, after V lost 4 bases and J lost 4 bases. The CDR3 loop spans 14 amino acids. Germline V gives CDR1 MNHEY, CDR2 SVGAGI. CDR3 loop: CASSWDREGETQYF. DNA for the CDR3: TGTGCCAGCAGTTGGGACAGGGAAGGAGAGACCCAGTACTTC.

This rearrangement joins TRBV11-2 to TRBJ2-5, with TRBD2 identical over 8 bases. This CDR3 has 16 amino acids. Germline loops: CDR1 SGHAT, CDR2 FQNNGV. With V trimmed by 4 bases and J by 2 bases, 9 bases remained unmatched. The CDR3 spells CASSSPGTREQETQYF. In DNA, the CDR3 is TGTGCCAGCAGCTCTCCCGGGACTAGGGAACAAGAGACCCAGTACTTC.

This clone occurred once. V gene TRBV7-8 combines with J gene TRBJ2-1; unclear D gene. Looked up from germline, CDR1 is SGHVS and CDR2 is FQNEAQ. The V end lost 5 bases, the J end lost 4 bases, and 3 bases lay between the germline ends. The CDR3 runs 11 residues. The CDR3 protein is CASSPYNEQFF. CDR3 DNA sequence: TGTGCCAGCAGCCCTTACAATGAGCAGTTCTTC.

This chain joins TRBV7-8 and TRBJ1-5; D uncertain. CDR1 and CDR2 from the germline V gene are SGHVS and FQNEAQ. Trimming cost V 5 bases and J 3 bases, with 20 bases left between them. The CDR3 consists of 17 residues. CDR3: CASSIGGSAVFNQPQHF. The CDR3 nucleotides are TGTGCCAGCAGCATCGGAGGGTCAGCCGTATTCAATCAGCCCCAGCATTTT.

A remark on this clone: Germline is not matched at one junction end, which may reflect a read error. V is TRBV5-8 and J is TRBJ1-2; maybe TRBD1 (6 bases). Germline loops: CDR1 SGHTS, CDR2 YDEGEE. The CDR3 consists of 14 residues. DNA of the CDR3: TGTGCCAGCAGCTTCTCACCGGACAGCCTGAATGCCGTATTC. This translates into CASSFSPDSLNAVF. Filled out from reference TRBV5-8 and TRBJ1-2, the complete variable domain reads EAGVTQSPTHLIKTRGQQATLRCSPISGHTSVYWYQQALGLGLQFLLWYDEGEERNRGNFPPRFSGRQFPNYSSELNVNALELEDSALYLCASSFSPDSLNAVFGSGTRLTVV.